A single sample gave rise to the 32 T cell receptor beta chains below, sequenced in a study of blood T cell repertoires in COVID-19. Assay used: immunoSEQ multiplex PCR; TCRdb lists only in-frame clones, some missing. The repertoire consists of over 110,000 clones, with around 88% occurring once and the leading ten covering roughly 28%. The sample taken for sequencing was peripheral blood. The receptors were sampled from a human donor in a cohort sampled during active COVID-19.

This chain joins TRBV7-6 and TRBJ1-5; no clear D. Germline CDR1 is SGHVS and CDR2 is FNYEAQ. Trimming removed 0 bases from V and 2 bases from J, with 5 bases in between. CDR3 length: 14 amino acids. CDR3 amino acids: CASSLALGNQPQHF. CDR3 nucleotides: TGTGCCAGCAGCTTAGCTCTAGGCAATCAGCCCCAGCATTTT.

The chain recombines TRBV7-2 with TRBJ2-3; D is ambiguous. The CDR3 consists of 17 residues. Per the germline V gene, CDR1 is SGHTA and CDR2 is FQGNSA. Trimming removed 0 bases at V and 0 bases at J, with 13 bases between. CDR3 nucleotides: TGTGCCAGCAGCTTAGCCAGATATCCCTCTAGCACAGATACGCAGTATTTT. Translating it yields CASSLARYPSSTDTQYF.

In this sample, this clone turned up once. The chain recombines TRBV3-1 (or the pseudogene TRBV3-2) with TRBJ2-5; 10 nucleotides line up with TRBD2. The CDR3 contains 18 residues. Looked up from germline, CDR1 is LGHDT and CDR2 is YNNKEL (reference sequence). Trimming took 4 bases from V and 4 from J; bases not matched to a gene: 15. The CDR3 loop reads CASSRRTSGPRLVETQYF. The CDR3 nucleotides read TGTGCCAGCAGCCGGAGGACTAGCGGCCCTCGGCTGGTAGAGACCCAGTACTTC.

The CDR3 loop is CAISDGQGRNQPQHF. The CDR3 DNA follows: TGTGCCATCAGTGACGGACAGGGGCGAAATCAGCCCCAGCATTTT. The V call is TRBV10-3, the J call TRBJ1-5; 9 bases fit TRBD1. The CDR3 has 15 amino acids. The germline V gene encodes CDR1 ENHRY and CDR2 SYGVKD. The J segment lost 4 bases and the V segment lost 3 bases, leaving 4 bases of the junction unmatched.

The chain couples TRBV9 to TRBJ1-5; D is undetermined. This CDR3 comprises 15 residues. Germline V gives CDR1 SGDLS, CDR2 YYNGEE. V was clipped by 0 bases and J by 2 bases, with 9 bases between them. The CDR3 loop is CASSVGVEGNQPQHF. The CDR3 DNA reads as TGTGCCAGCAGCGTAGGGGTGGAGGGCAATCAGCCCCAGCATTTT.

The chain combines TRBV4-3 with TRBJ2-3, with a weak D call TRBD2 (7 bases). Trimming shortened V by 0 bases and J by 1 base, and 14 bases separated the two germline ends. CDR3 length: 17 amino acids. The germline V gene has CDR1 LGHNA and CDR2 YSLEER. CDR3 coding DNA: TGCGCCAGCAGCCAAGAGGCGGGGGCCCTTGGCACAGATACGCAGTATTTT. Translated, it gives CASSQEAGALGTDTQYF.

The chain employs TRBV12-3 or TRBV12-4 and TRBJ2-3, with a possible D match to TRBD2 (5 bases). CDR3 size: 13 residues. V lost 6 bases and J lost 8, with 15 bases in between. The CDR3 sequence: CASSLMIGGTQYF. Here the CDR3 DNA reads TGTGCCAGCAGCCTGATGATCGGAGGTACGCAGTATTTT.

The chain couples TRBV15 to TRBJ2-5, with D tentatively TRBD1 (5 bases). V gave up 1 base and J gave up 4 bases, with 10 bases separating them. CDR3 size: 14 residues. Germline CDR1 and CDR2: LNHNV and YYDKDF (reference sequence). As DNA, the CDR3 is TGTGCCACCAGCAGAGGTACAGGCGGAGAGACCCAGTACTTC. This encodes CATSRGTGGETQYF.

The rearrangement joins TRBV27 to TRBJ1-2; TRBD1 matches at 9 bases. Germline trimming cut 10 bases from V and 8 bases from J; bases unmatched to any gene: 17. Germline CDR1 is MNHEY and CDR2 is SMNVEV (reference sequence). The CDR3 is 15 amino acids. The chain's CDR3 is CATKAGIQGARGYTF. CDR3 nucleotide sequence: TGTGCCACCAAAGCGGGCATACAGGGGGCGCGAGGCTACACCTTC.

This rearrangement joins TRBV7-2 to TRBJ2-1, with D possibly TRBD1 on 6 matching bases. The CDR3 totals 15 residues. V was pared by 5 bases and J by 3 bases, with 14 bases between. Germline V lookup: CDR1 SGHTA, CDR2 FQGNSA. The CDR3 coding sequence is TGTGCCAGCAGCACCGGACGGACAGTCTACAATGAGCAGTTCTTC. Translated: CASSTGRTVYNEQFF.

The chain uses TRBV7-2 and TRBJ2-3; 10 bases match TRBD2. There are 13 residues in the CDR3. Germline CDR1 reads SGHTA; CDR2 reads FQGNSA. Germline trimming cut 10 bases from V and 3 bases from J; bases unmatched to any gene: 4. The CDR3 DNA sequence: TGTGCCACCAAGCGGGGGGGAACAGATACGCAGTATTTT. This gives the protein CATKRGGTDTQYF.

This clone has only a few counts. V is TRBV5-1 and J is TRBJ2-2; the match to TRBD1 covers 8 bases. V was clipped by 1 base and J by 5 bases; unmatched bases: 7. The V gene's germline CDR1 is SGHRS and CDR2 YFSETQ. The CDR3 totals 16 residues. DNA for the CDR3: TGCGCCAGCAGCTTGTCTGCAGGGGGCCGAACCGGGGAGCTGTTTTTT. Residues: CASSLSAGGRTGELFF.

The V gene is TRBV15, the J gene TRBJ2-7, with D unclear. Germline V gives CDR1 LNHNV, CDR2 YYDKDF (reference sequence). V lost 0 bases to trimming and J lost 12 bases, with 18 bases between them. This CDR3 spans 14 amino acids. The CDR3: CATSRDPGRRQAYF. Here the CDR3 DNA reads TGTGCCACCAGCAGAGATCCAGGCCGACGGCAGGCGTACTTC.

This chain uses TRBV5-1 with TRBJ1-6; D might be TRBD1 (5 bases). Per the germline V gene, CDR1 is SGHRS and CDR2 is YFSETQ. V lost 3 bases and J lost 2, with 12 bases in between. The CDR3 consists of 16 residues. Here the CDR3 reads CASSSGRVTYNSPLHF. Written as DNA, the CDR3 is TGCGCCAGCAGCTCGGGCAGGGTTACCTATAATTCACCCCTCCACTTT.

The rearrangement joins TRBV5-1 to TRBJ2-1, with 8 bases that match TRBD1. The CDR3 runs 14 residues. Trimming cost V 4 bases and J 9 bases; bases outside gene matches: 9. Germline values: CDR1 SGHRS, CDR2 YFSETQ. Here the CDR3 reads CASSVDRDLSEQFF. In nucleotides, the CDR3 is TGCGCCAGCAGCGTGGACAGGGACCTGAGTGAGCAGTTCTTC.

V usage is TRBV14 and J usage is TRBJ2-4, with TRBD2 as a possible D gene (6 bases). The germline CDR1 and CDR2 sequences are SGHDN and FVKESK. The CDR3 is 15 residues long. Trimming cost V 4 bases and J 4 bases, with 14 bases left between them. The DNA for the CDR3 is TGTGCCAGCAGCCCCCAGGAGGGGTGGAAAAACATTCAGTACTTC. It yields the protein CASSPQEGWKNIQYF.

The V gene is TRBV30, the J gene TRBJ1-4; D perhaps matches TRBD1 (5 bases). The V gene's germline CDR1 is GTSNPN and CDR2 SVGIG (reference sequence). The CDR3 runs to 18 residues. V lost 0 bases, J lost 8 bases, and 25 bases lay in between. The CDR3 DNA is TGTGCCTGGAGTGTATATGGGGTTGACAGATCGAGCCGCGAAAAACTGTTTTTT. This codes for CAWSVYGVDRSSREKLFF.

This chain uses TRBV30 with TRBJ2-5; 8 nucleotides agree with TRBD2. CDR3 length equals 13 residues. The J segment lost 7 bases and the V segment lost 0 bases, leaving 4 bases of the junction unmatched. Germline V gene lookup returns CDR1 GTSNPN and CDR2 SVGIG (reference sequence). In nucleotides, the CDR3 is TGTGCCTGGAGTGTACGGGGGGGCGGGACCCAGTACTTC. Translation: CAWSVRGGGTQYF.

CDR3 DNA: TGTGCCAGCAGCTTAGGTCAATCCGGGACAGGGTTCCCCTACGAGCAGTACTTC. Translated: CASSLGQSGTGFPYEQYF. This chain uses TRBV7-8 with TRBJ2-7; 9 nucleotides match TRBD1. In germline, CDR1 is SGHVS, CDR2 FQNEAQ. The CDR3 extends over 18 amino acids. The V segment lost 1 base and the J segment 2 bases; nucleotides outside the gene matches: 12.

The chain links TRBV12-3 or TRBV12-4 to TRBJ1-1; unclear D gene. The ends were cut back, 6 bases at V and 1 base at J, with 9 bases in the middle. The CDR3 is 13 amino acids. This CDR3 is CASRGGGNTEAFF. The CDR3 DNA reads TGTGCCAGCAGGGGTGGAGGGAACACTGAAGCTTTCTTT.

This clone showed up just a few times. This rearrangement joins TRBV5-4 to TRBJ2-5; 7 bases line up with TRBD1. V gave up 4 bases and J gave up 2 bases; unmatched junction bases: 8. Germline V CDR1 and CDR2: SGHNT, YYREEE (reference sequence). The length of the CDR3 is 15 residues. The CDR3: CASSQSTRGQETQYF. The DNA of the CDR3 is TGTGCCAGCAGCCAGTCCACCAGGGGGCAAGAGACCCAGTACTTC.

V and J are TRBV7-2 and TRBJ1-6, with 7 bases fitting TRBD1. In germline, CDR1 is SGHTA, CDR2 FQGNSA. The length of the CDR3 is 13 residues. V shed 4 bases, J shed 8 bases, and the junction held 2 bases outside the gene matches. CDR3 bases: TGTGCCAGCAGCTGGACAGGCGATTCACCCCTCCACTTT. Translated: CASSWTGDSPLHF.

The CDR3 coding sequence is TGTGCCAGCAGCTTAGTCACAGGGGTAATGACTGAAGCTTTCTTT. Amino acid sequence: CASSLVTGVMTEAFF. The genes are TRBV5-4 and TRBJ1-1; 7 positions agree with TRBD1. Germline V gene data show CDR1 as SGHNT and CDR2 as YYREEE (reference sequence). This CDR3 is 15 amino acids long. With V trimmed by 2 bases and J by 5 bases, 9 bases remained unmatched. Filled out from reference TRBV5-4 and TRBJ1-1, the complete variable domain reads ETGVTQSPTHLIKTRGQQVTLRCSSQSGHNTVSWYQQALGQGPQFIFQYYREEENGRGNFPPRFSGLQFPNYSSELNVNALELDDSALYLCASSLVTGVMTEAFFGQGTRLTVV.

This chain links TRBV11-2 with TRBJ2-3, with D hard to call. The germline gives CDR1 SGHAT, CDR2 FQNNGV. The CDR3 has 11 amino acids. V lost 3 bases, J lost 6 bases, and 4 bases lay in between. DNA of the CDR3: TGTGCCAGCAGCTTGGCTGATACGCAGTATTTT. It encodes CASSLADTQYF. Drawing the rest from reference TRBV11-2 and TRBJ2-3, the complete variable domain is EAGVAQSPRYKIIEKRQSVAFWCNPISGHATLYWYQQILGQGPKLLIQFQNNGVVDDSQLPKDRFSAERLKGVDSTLKIQPAKLEDSAVYLCASSLADTQYFGPGTRLTVL.

This sequence joins TRBV4-2 and TRBJ1-6; possibly TRBD1 for D (5 bases). Germline assignment: CDR1 LGHNA and CDR2 YNFKEQ. CDR3 length: 15 amino acids. V was trimmed by 0 bases and J by 7 bases, leaving 10 bases between them. The CDR3 loop reads CASSQDAGRNSPLHF. CDR3 coding DNA: TGTGCCAGCAGCCAAGATGCAGGGCGGAATTCACCCCTCCACTTT.

CDR3 sequence: CASSSNPIPIYTF. The CDR3 DNA follows: TGTGCCAGCAGCTCTAACCCCATACCCATCTACACCTTC. The chain links TRBV5-6 to TRBJ1-2; D call uncertain. V lost 3 bases and J 10 bases, leaving 16 bases between the germline ends. Germline assignment: CDR1 SGHDT and CDR2 YYEEEE. The CDR3 spans 13 residues. The whole variable domain, filled in from reference TRBV5-6 and TRBJ1-2, reads DAGVTQSPTHLIKTRGQQVTLRCSPKSGHDTVSWYQQALGQGPQFIFQYYEEEERQRGNFPDRFSGHQFPNYSSELNVNALLLGDSALYLCASSSNPIPIYTFGSGTRLTVV.

The CDR3 sequence is CASSLLAGGLSASTDTQYF. DNA for the CDR3: TGTGCCAGCAGCTTACTAGCGGGGGGCCTTAGTGCTAGCACAGATACGCAGTATTTT. The rearrangement joins TRBV7-2 to TRBJ2-3; 11 bases map to TRBD2. Per the germline V gene, CDR1 is SGHTA and CDR2 is FQGNSA. The CDR3 consists of 19 residues. Losses at the gene ends were 2 bases for V and 0 bases for J; bases not matched to a gene: 10.

As DNA, the CDR3 is TGTGCCAGCAGCTCCCAGGGTGCGGTAACTAATGAAAAACTGTTTTTT. Translated, it gives CASSSQGAVTNEKLFF. The chain links TRBV7-3 to TRBJ1-4, with a possible D match to TRBD1 (5 bases). The V end was cut by 4 bases, the J end by 1 base, with 13 bases between. CDR3 length: 16 amino acids. The germline V gene has CDR1 SGHTA and CDR2 FQGTGA.

The chain employs TRBV30 and TRBJ1-5; TRBD1 might be the D (6 bases). V was pared by 0 bases and J by 0 bases, with 9 bases between. This CDR3 is built from 15 residues. From germline, CDR1 is GTSNPN and CDR2 SVGIG (reference sequence). The CDR3 loop reads CAWSVGDTSNQPQHF. Written as DNA, the CDR3 is TGTGCCTGGAGTGTAGGGGACACTAGCAATCAGCCCCAGCATTTT.

The rearrangement joins TRBV7-2 to TRBJ2-1, with 9 bases that match TRBD1. V lost 8 bases and J lost 3; bases outside the gene matches: 5. Per the germline V gene, CDR1 is SGHTA and CDR2 is FQGNSA. The CDR3 loop spans 14 amino acids. The CDR3 sequence: CASHTGGYYNEQFF. For the CDR3, the DNA is TGTGCCAGCCACACAGGGGGCTACTACAATGAGCAGTTCTTC.

This chain uses TRBV30 with TRBJ2-7; maybe TRBD1 (6 bases). The V and J ends lost 2 bases and 2 bases respectively, with 13 bases between them. The CDR3 runs 14 residues. Germline loops: CDR1 GTSNPN, CDR2 SVGIG (reference sequence). The CDR3 spells CAWSLPGDPYEQYF. The CDR3 bases are TGTGCCTGGAGTCTGCCAGGGGACCCCTACGAGCAGTACTTC.

The chain links TRBV27 to TRBJ1-2; tentatively, D is TRBD1 (5 bases). The CDR3 loop spans 15 amino acids. From germline, CDR1 is MNHEY and CDR2 SMNVEV (reference sequence). V was shortened by 2 bases and J by 3 bases, with 13 bases between the two germline ends. CDR3 DNA sequence: TGTGCCAGCAGTTTAAGGTTGTCCAGGGACTATGGCTACACCTTC. Encoded protein: CASSLRLSRDYGYTF.